This section outlines one T cell receptor beta chain sequence together with its context. Clones were sequenced by immunoSEQ multiplex PCR, and TCRdb holds only the in-frame ones, with some missing. This sample has approximately 720,000 clones, with 92% found just once. This CDR3 has 12 amino acids. Germline lookup yields CDR1 KGHSH and CDR2 LQKENI. Deletions cut 2 bases from V and 7 bases from J, with 8 bases between. The data are from a study of shared clonotypes between healthy human individuals. Study at large: Those who served as donors were a couple of women and a few men between the ages of 18 and 49.

Terminally differentiated effector memory CD45RA+ cells were left out of the naive CD8 fraction, which was CD45RO-negative and positively selected for CCR7. Every contributor of samples was a Caucasian grown-up residing in Nashville, Tennessee. The rearrangement uses TRBV18 and TRBJ1-2; TRBD1 might be the D (5 bases). The specimen was naive CD8+ T cells sorted from blood. This TCR came from a man in his thirties or forties in good health. The chain's CDR3 is CASSPGQGGYTF. Here the CDR3 DNA reads TGTGCCAGCTCACCAGGGCAGGGTGGCTACACCTTC.